These 16 T cell receptor beta chains were all obtained from the same sample, sequenced in a study of cytomegalovirus exposure and HLA in healthy donors (dated by TCRdb to the late 2010s). Libraries were constructed by the immunoSEQ multiplex PCR assay. For the multiplex PCR, a mixture combining 60 forward primers for TCR Vbeta segments and 13 reverse primers for TCR Jbeta segments was used. Not all clones reach the TCRdb copy of this immuneACCESS table, which keeps in-frame sequences only. Checked studies attribute under half of the gap to unresolved V genes and leave the rest unexplained. The sample table records over 85,000 clones; 75% to 80% of these occur just once. The ten largest clones take up about 8.3% of the sample. Specimen: PBMCs. Every receptor here comes from a female donor in good health and CMV-seronegative.

The chain joins TRBV5-1 to TRBJ2-1; tentatively, D is TRBD2 (6 bases). Per the germline V gene, CDR1 is SGHRS and CDR2 is YFSETQ. The CDR3 loop spans 14 amino acids. The germline V and J ends were trimmed by 5 bases and 7 bases, with 16 bases remaining between them. The CDR3 DNA reads as TGCGCCAGCAGGGTCGCTAGCGCGGGGAATGAGCAGTTCTTC. The encoded protein is CASRVASAGNEQFF.

V usage is TRBV5-6 and J usage is TRBJ1-1; 7 bases are shared with TRBD1. Trimming took 4 bases from V and 0 from J; bases not matched to a gene: 12. Germline assignment: CDR1 SGHDT and CDR2 YYEEEE. The CDR3 has 17 residues. The CDR3 spells CASSPLRTGYMNTEAFF. In DNA form, the CDR3 reads TGTGCCAGCAGCCCCCTAAGGACAGGTTACATGAACACTGAAGCTTTCTTT.

This chain uses TRBV6-5 with TRBJ2-2; maybe TRBD1 (6 bases). Germline assignment: CDR1 MNHEY and CDR2 SVGAGI. This CDR3 has 14 residues. Trimming shortened V by 7 bases and J by 1 base, and 10 bases separated the two germline ends. The CDR3 sequence is CASMKQGNTGELFF. CDR3 coding DNA: TGTGCCAGCATGAAACAGGGGAACACCGGGGAGCTGTTTTTT.

The chain is built from TRBV7-3 and TRBJ2-7; maybe TRBD2 (5 bases). V dropped 2 bases and J dropped 2 bases, with 13 bases sitting between them. Looked up from germline, CDR1 is SGHTA and CDR2 is FQGTGA. This CDR3 region has 15 residues. CDR3 nucleotides: TGTGCCAGCAGCTTAGCACGAGGGTACGCCTACGAGCAGTACTTC. Protein: CASSLARGYAYEQYF.

This chain uses TRBV7-2 with TRBJ2-7; 7 positions match TRBD1. Germline CDR1 reads SGHTA; CDR2 reads FQGNSA. The CDR3 runs to 13 residues. V was pared by 5 bases and J by 3 bases, with 4 bases of the junction left unmatched. DNA of the CDR3: TGTGCCAGCAGCCTAGGGGGCGGCTACGAGCAGTACTTC. Amino acids: CASSLGGGYEQYF.

V gene TRBV30 combines with J gene TRBJ1-5; D is perhaps TRBD1 (5 bases). The CDR3 is 17 amino acids. Germline V gene sequence: CDR1 GTSNPN, CDR2 SVGIG (reference sequence). V lost 3 bases and J 2 bases, leaving 20 bases between the germline ends. As DNA, the CDR3 is TGTGCCTGGAGCCTTCGAGCGGGGACTAGGGGCAATCAGCCCCAGCATTTT. Amino acid sequence: CAWSLRAGTRGNQPQHF. Variable domain in full (rest from reference TRBV30 and TRBJ1-5): SQTIHQWPATLVQPVGSPLSLECTVEGTSNPNLYWYRQAAGRGLQLLFYSVGIGQISSEVPQNLSASRPQDRQFILSSKKLLLSDSGFYLCAWSLRAGTRGNQPQHFGDGTRLSIL.

The CDR3 DNA follows: TGTGCCAGCGGCTCCCTAGCCTACAATGAGCAGTTCTTC. Its protein is CASGSLAYNEQFF. J is TRBJ2-1 and V is TRBV6-5; D gene uncertain. This CDR3 spans 13 amino acids. Looked up from germline, CDR1 is MNHEY and CDR2 is SVGAGI. V lost 8 bases and J lost 2, with 10 bases in between.

The V gene is TRBV5-6, the J gene TRBJ1-1; tentatively, D is TRBD1 (6 bases). Deletions cut 3 bases from V and 6 bases from J, with 24 bases between. Germline V gene sequence: CDR1 SGHDT, CDR2 YYEEEE. This CDR3 spans 17 amino acids. Here the CDR3 DNA reads TGTGCCAGCAGCTCCACGCAGGGGCGGCTACTCTGGGCTGAAGCTTTCTTT. This codes for CASSSTQGRLLWAEAFF.

V and J are TRBV28 and TRBJ1-2, with D uncertain. The CDR3 sequence is 12 residues long. Germline lookup yields CDR1 MDHEN and CDR2 SYDVKM. The germline V and J ends were trimmed by 3 bases and 8 bases, with 10 bases remaining between them. In DNA, the CDR3 is TGTGCCAGCAGTTTGCGAGAGGGCGGCTACACCTTC. Translation gives CASSLREGGYTF.

J is TRBJ2-5 and V is TRBV12-1; the table's D call TRBD1 went unverified against the DNA. TRBV12-1 is tagged as a pseudogene. This CDR3 is built from 12 residues. The CDR3 DNA follows: TGTGCCAGCTTTGGCACCCAAGAGACCCAGTACTTC. It translates to CASFGTQETQYF.

The V call is TRBV11-2, the J call TRBJ2-1, with D possibly TRBD2 on 6 matching bases. This CDR3 is 14 amino acids long. Trimming left V 2 bases short and J 4 bases short, with 9 bases between. Per germline, CDR1 SGHAT and CDR2 FQNNGV. The CDR3 loop is CASSLLAAYNEQFF. Here the CDR3 DNA reads TGTGCCAGCAGCTTATTAGCGGCTTACAATGAGCAGTTCTTC.

The chain couples TRBV6-1 to TRBJ1-2, with a tentative D call TRBD1 (6 bases). The CDR3 runs 15 residues. The V gene lost 0 bases and the J gene lost 2 bases, with 10 bases spanning the gap. Germline V gene data show CDR1 as MNHNS and CDR2 as SASEGT. The CDR3 spells CASSEAGAGNYGYTF. CDR3 bases: TGTGCCAGCAGTGAAGCGGGGGCTGGCAACTATGGCTACACCTTC.

The chain recombines TRBV5-1 with TRBJ2-2; perhaps TRBD2 as D (6 bases). This CDR3 is 17 amino acids long. Germline values: CDR1 SGHRS, CDR2 YFSETQ. V was clipped by 8 bases and J by 0 bases, with 20 bases between them. The CDR3 is CASSGGALLANTGELFF. As DNA, the CDR3 is TGCGCCAGTTCGGGCGGGGCGCTGCTTGCGAACACCGGGGAGCTGTTTTTT.

V gene TRBV9 combines with J gene TRBJ2-7; the match to TRBD2 covers 7 bases. Germline CDR1 SGDLS, CDR2 YYNGEE. The V segment lost 4 bases and the J segment 2 bases; nucleotides outside the gene matches: 9. The CDR3 has 15 amino acids. The CDR3 region has the DNA TGTGCCAGCAGCCCCCGGGGGGATGTGCCCTACGAGCAGTACTTC. This gives the protein CASSPRGDVPYEQYF.

The chain recombines TRBV11-2 with TRBJ2-5; 9 bases align to TRBD1. Trimming took 10 bases from V and 5 from J; bases not matched to a gene: 14. Germline V gene sequence: CDR1 SGHAT, CDR2 FQNNGV. The CDR3 spans 15 residues. CDR3 nucleotide sequence: TGTGCCACCACGAAGACAGGGGGTGGGTCGGAGACCCAGTACTTC. Residues: CATTKTGGGSETQYF.

The chain combines TRBV9 with TRBJ2-1, with a tentative D call TRBD1 (6 bases). The germline V and J ends were trimmed by 0 bases and 7 bases, with 11 bases remaining between them. The CDR3 consists of 14 residues. Germline V CDR1 and CDR2: SGDLS, YYNGEE. CDR3 nucleotide sequence: TGTGCCAGCAGCGTAGCCTCTACAGGGAATGAGCAGTTCTTC. Amino acids: CASSVASTGNEQFF. The variable domain in full, completed from reference TRBV9 and TRBJ2-1, reads DSGVTQTPKHLITATGQRVTLRCSPRSGDLSVYWYQQSLDQGLQFLIQYYNGEERAKGNILERFSAQQFPDLHSELNLSSLELGDSALYFCASSVASTGNEQFFGPGTRLTVL.